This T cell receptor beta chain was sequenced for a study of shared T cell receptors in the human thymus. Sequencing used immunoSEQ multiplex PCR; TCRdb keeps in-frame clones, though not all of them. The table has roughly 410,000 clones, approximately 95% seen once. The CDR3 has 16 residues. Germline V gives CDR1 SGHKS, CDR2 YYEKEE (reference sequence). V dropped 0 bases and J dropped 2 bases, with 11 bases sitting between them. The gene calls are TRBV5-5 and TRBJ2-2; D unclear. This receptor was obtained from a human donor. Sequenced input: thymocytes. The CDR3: CASSLAARTNTGELFF. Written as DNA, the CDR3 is TGTGCCAGCAGCTTGGCAGCCAGGACCAACACCGGGGAGCTGTTTTTT.